What follows are 27 T cell receptor beta chains derived from one specimen sequenced in a study of beta chain features in type 1 diabetes. Expressed TCRB transcripts were sequenced, since all the RNA that had been isolated was reverse transcribed. Only in-frame clones appear in the TCRdb table, and some are missing; sequencing was by immunoSEQ multiplex PCR. The table has approximately 400,000 clones, around 15% seen once; the top ten hold under 0.02%. Sample: naive CD4+ T cells from blood. The receptors shown here come from a woman younger than 30 in good health.

This clone came up a few times. The same CDR3 is also encoded by other DNA sequences in this sample. Written as DNA, the CDR3 is TGTGCCTGGAGTCCGGGACTAGCGGTGTACAATGAGCAGTTCTTC. Amino acid sequence: CAWSPGLAVYNEQFF. V gene TRBV30 combines with J gene TRBJ2-1; 11 nucleotides line up with TRBD2. Germline assignment: CDR1 GTSNPN and CDR2 SVGIG (reference sequence). V trimming: 2 bases; J trimming: 4 bases; junction bases outside the gene matches: 4. The CDR3 loop spans 15 amino acids.

The chain is built from TRBV5-1 and TRBJ2-7; 9 nucleotides match TRBD2. The CDR3 covers 14 residues. V gave up 6 bases and J gave up 3 bases; unmatched junction bases: 7. The germline V gene encodes CDR1 SGHRS and CDR2 YFSETQ. The CDR3 bases are TGCGCCAGCAAATCGGCTAGCGGGAACTACGAGCAGTACTTC. It specifies CASKSASGNYEQYF.

This chain links TRBV18 with TRBJ1-1, with unresolved D. The germline V and J ends were trimmed by 5 bases and 5 bases, with 12 bases remaining between them. CDR3 size: 13 residues. Per the germline V gene, CDR1 is KGHSH and CDR2 is LQKENI. The CDR3 nucleotides read TGTGCCAGCTCATCCTCGGAGGGTACTGAAGCTTTCTTT. This sequence encodes CASSSSEGTEAFF.

The chain combines TRBV5-1 with TRBJ2-5, with a tentative D call TRBD2 (6 bases). Trimming shortened V by 4 bases and J by 4 bases, and 17 bases separated the two germline ends. Germline CDR1 is SGHRS and CDR2 is YFSETQ. The CDR3 consists of 15 residues. CDR3 sequence: CASSRVGTAGETQYF. The CDR3 DNA follows: TGCGCCAGCAGCCGTGTGGGTACAGCGGGAGAGACCCAGTACTTC.

In this sample, this clone turned up a few times. The rearrangement uses TRBV6-5 and TRBJ1-2; 7 bases match TRBD1. Unmatched junction bases numbered 9, after V lost 5 bases and J lost 9 bases. From germline, CDR1 is MNHEY and CDR2 SVGAGI. The CDR3 length is 13 residues. DNA of the CDR3: TGTGCCAGCAGTCTAGACAGGGTTAAGAGCTACACCTTC. It specifies CASSLDRVKSYTF.

The sample holds a few counts of this clone. The rearrangement uses TRBV2 and TRBJ2-4; TRBD2 agrees at 8 bases. CDR1 is SNHLY and CDR2 is FYNNEI in the germline V gene. The CDR3 contains 12 residues. V was pared by 8 bases and J by 16 bases, with 13 bases of the junction left unmatched. The CDR3 coding sequence is TGTGCCAGCTGGGCACAAGCGGGAGACTTTTACTTC. Its translation: CASWAQAGDFYF.

This clone was seen a handful of times. V gene TRBV30 combines with J gene TRBJ2-1, with 9 bases that match TRBD2. The CDR3 extends over 16 amino acids. V lost 0 bases to trimming and J lost 5 bases; unmatched junction nucleotides: 8. CDR1 GTSNPN and CDR2 SVGIG come from the germline V gene (reference sequence). CDR3 DNA sequence: TGTGCCTGGAGTGTGGGTATGGCGGGAGGGAACAATGAGCAGTTCTTC. As protein: CAWSVGMAGGNNEQFF.

This clone was detected only a few times. The chain employs TRBV2 and TRBJ1-5; 8 positions match TRBD1. Germline CDR1 is SNHLY and CDR2 is FYNNEI. Trimming took 5 bases from V and 7 from J; bases not matched to a gene: 10. The CDR3 totals 15 residues. The CDR3 here is CASSSAQGAGQPQHF. The DNA of the CDR3 is TGTGCCAGCAGTTCGGCGCAGGGGGCTGGGCAGCCCCAGCATTTT.

The table lists this clone with a few counts. CDR3 sequence (DNA): TGTGCCAGCTCACCACTATCGGGAGGCCCCCACGAGCAGTACTTC. Its protein is CASSPLSGGPHEQYF. This chain links TRBV18 with TRBJ2-7, with TRBD2 identical over 7 bases. Germline V gene lookup returns CDR1 KGHSH and CDR2 LQKENI. The CDR3 extends over 15 amino acids. The V segment lost 1 base and the J segment 5 bases; nucleotides outside the gene matches: 8. Full variable domain (missing parts from reference TRBV18 and TRBJ2-7): NAGVMQNPRHLVRRRGQEARLRCSPMKGHSHVYWYRQLPEEGLKFMVYLQKENIIDESGMPKERFSAEFPKEGPSILRIQQVVRGDSAAYFCASSPLSGGPHEQYFGPGTRLTVT.

This clone was seen a few times. The rearrangement joins TRBV2 to TRBJ2-4; D possibly corresponds to TRBD2 (5 bases). The CDR3 covers 11 residues. V shed 10 bases and J shed 6 bases, with 10 bases lying between them. The germline V gene has CDR1 SNHLY and CDR2 FYNNEI. The CDR3 here is CATRGLNIQYF. CDR3 nucleotide sequence: TGTGCCACCCGGGGATTAAACATTCAGTACTTC.

This clone was seen only a few times. V is TRBV10-3 and J is TRBJ1-2; TRBD1 matches at 8 bases. The germline gives CDR1 ENHRY, CDR2 SYGVKD. This CDR3 spans 16 amino acids. Trimming at V came to 2 bases and at J to 1 base, leaving 6 bases not matched to a gene. This CDR3 reads CAISEPGTGRNYGYTF. CDR3 nucleotides: TGTGCCATCAGTGAGCCTGGGACAGGCCGTAACTATGGCTACACCTTC.

The chain recombines TRBV30 with TRBJ2-7; TRBD1 matches at 10 bases. V shed 4 bases, J shed 3 bases, and the junction held 3 bases outside the gene matches. The CDR3 has 13 amino acids. The germline V gene encodes CDR1 GTSNPN and CDR2 SVGIG (reference sequence). In DNA form, the CDR3 reads TGTGCCTGGACCGGGGACAGGGGCTACGAGCAGTACTTC. It is translated as CAWTGDRGYEQYF.

This clone was observed a few times. A read error may account for a junction end that differs from germline. The CDR3 protein is CASSIDRGFYNEQFF. The DNA for the CDR3 is TGTGCCAGCAGCATAGACAGGGGATTCTACAATGAGCAGTTCTTC. This chain uses TRBV11-2 with TRBJ2-1; 8 nucleotides line up with TRBD1. CDR1 SGHAT and CDR2 FQNNGV come from the germline V gene. This CDR3 has 15 residues.

The gene calls are TRBV7-2 and TRBJ2-1; 8 nucleotides align to TRBD1. Germline V gives CDR1 SGHTA, CDR2 FQGNSA. The CDR3 consists of 15 residues. V lost 1 base and J lost 15; bases outside the gene matches: 14. CDR3 protein: CASSLGGRRTGGRFF. The DNA for the CDR3 is TGTGCCAGCAGCTTAGGAGGGCGGCGAACAGGGGGGCGGTTCTTC.

The V and J genes are TRBV28 and TRBJ2-4; TRBD1 matches 7 bases. Trimming cost V 6 bases and J 0 bases; bases outside gene matches: 5. There are 15 residues in the CDR3. Germline CDR1 reads MDHEN; CDR2 reads SYDVKM. The CDR3 DNA reads as TGTGCCAGCAGCTGGGACAGCGTAGCCAAAAACATTCAGTACTTC. Amino acids: CASSWDSVAKNIQYF.

The chain is built from TRBV11-2 and TRBJ1-1; TRBD1 is a possible D gene (6 bases). Trimming cost V 5 bases and J 5 bases, with 12 bases left between them. The CDR3 is 13 residues long. Germline loops: CDR1 SGHAT, CDR2 FQNNGV. Written as DNA, the CDR3 is TGTGCCAGCAGCCCCGACAGGCGTACTGAAGCTTTCTTT. Protein product: CASSPDRRTEAFF.

This clone appeared a few times. The same CDR3 is also encoded by other DNA sequences in this sample. The chain combines TRBV18 with TRBJ1-4; D remains ambiguous. The CDR3 is 12 amino acids. The germline CDR1 and CDR2 sequences are KGHSH and LQKENI. Trimming left V 3 bases short and J 6 bases short, with 5 bases between. The CDR3 DNA follows: TGTGCCAGCTCACCGCGCGATGAAAAACTGTTTTTT. Encoded protein: CASSPRDEKLFF.

This rearrangement joins TRBV7-8 to TRBJ1-1; D possibly corresponds to TRBD1 (6 bases). This CDR3 has 13 amino acids. V lost 7 bases to trimming and J lost 7 bases, with 16 bases between them. Germline CDR1 is SGHVS and CDR2 is FQNEAQ. CDR3 residues: CASNRNRDGEAFF. DNA of the CDR3: TGTGCCAGCAATCGGAACAGGGATGGTGAAGCTTTCTTT.

This clone was observed a handful of times. CDR3 region: CASSDRGRQPQHF. In nucleotides, the CDR3 is TGTGCCAGCAGTGACAGGGGAAGACAGCCCCAGCATTTT. This chain connects TRBV28 to TRBJ1-5, with 8 bases matching TRBD1. V was clipped by 5 bases and J by 7 bases; unmatched bases: 4. This CDR3 region has 13 residues. CDR1 MDHEN and CDR2 SYDVKM come from the germline V gene.

This clone was observed a few times. The chain carries TRBV30 and TRBJ1-5; D gene uncertain. CDR1 is GTSNPN, CDR2 SVGIG, per germline (reference sequence). V gave up 1 base and J gave up 0 bases, with 7 bases separating them. This CDR3 is built from 14 residues. CDR3 amino acids: CAWSARDSNQPQHF. For the CDR3, the DNA is TGTGCCTGGAGTGCGCGGGATAGCAATCAGCCCCAGCATTTT.

This clone was detected a few times. The chain carries TRBV9 and TRBJ1-4, with D possibly matching TRBD1 (6 bases). V was trimmed by 0 bases and J by 4 bases, leaving 7 bases between them. Per germline, CDR1 SGDLS and CDR2 YYNGEE. The CDR3 totals 14 residues. The CDR3 is CASSVGGGNEKLFF. CDR3 bases: TGTGCCAGCAGCGTAGGAGGGGGTAATGAAAAACTGTTTTTT.

V and J are TRBV7-2 and TRBJ2-1, with 7 bases lining up with TRBD1. CDR3 length: 16 amino acids. Trimming cost V 6 bases and J 1 base; bases outside gene matches: 9. CDR1 SGHTA and CDR2 FQGNSA come from the germline V gene. The CDR3 sequence: CASSQESTGSYNEQFF. CDR3 DNA: TGTGCCAGCAGTCAAGAATCGACAGGGTCCTACAATGAGCAGTTCTTC.

This clone has a handful of counts. V is TRBV7-2 and J is TRBJ2-2; 11 bases match TRBD2. Trimming took 5 bases from V and 6 from J; bases not matched to a gene: 5. Germline-derived CDR1 and CDR2 are SGHTA and FQGNSA. The CDR3 has 15 amino acids. CDR3 protein: CASSALAGVAGELFF. CDR3 DNA sequence: TGTGCCAGCAGCGCACTAGCGGGAGTAGCCGGGGAGCTGTTTTTT.

The V call is TRBV23-1, the J call TRBJ1-5; TRBD1 agrees at 7 bases. TRBV23-1 is known as an ORF, though its function is uncertain. With 3 bases clipped from V and 10 bases from J, the junction kept 3 bases outside the gene matches. The CDR3 totals 12 residues. The chain's CDR3 is CASSHDRVPQHF. The CDR3 DNA sequence: TGCGCCAGCAGTCATGACAGGGTACCCCAGCATTTT.

This chain uses TRBV7-9 with TRBJ2-1, with D unresolved. Germline V gene lookup returns CDR1 SEHNR and CDR2 FQNEAQ (reference sequence). The CDR3 consists of 14 residues. The V end lost 1 base, the J end lost 6 bases, and 10 bases lay between the germline ends. This chain's CDR3 is CASSLVASSNEQFF. As DNA, the CDR3 is TGTGCCAGCAGCTTAGTCGCTTCCAGCAATGAGCAGTTCTTC. Based on the CDR3 plus reference TRBV7-9 and TRBJ2-1, the full variable domain is DTGVSQNPRHKITKRGQNVTFRCDPISEHNRLYWYRQTLGQGPEFLTYFQNEAQLEKSRLLSDRFSAERPKGSFSTLEIQRTEQGDSAMYLCASSLVASSNEQFFGPGTRLTVL.

The chain uses TRBV19 and TRBJ1-1; maybe TRBD1 (5 bases). Germline CDR1 reads LNHDA; CDR2 reads SQIVND (reference sequence). The V and J ends lost 3 bases and 5 bases respectively, with 13 bases between them. The CDR3 sequence is 14 residues long. CDR3 bases: TGTGCCAGTAGTATGGGGGGACTTGGGACTGAAGCTTTCTTT. Translating gives CASSMGGLGTEAFF.

This chain's CDR3 is CSVARAGMDIQYF. Written as DNA, the CDR3 is TGCAGCGTTGCCCGGGCAGGGATGGACATTCAGTACTTC. The rearrangement uses TRBV29-1 and TRBJ2-4, with D possibly TRBD1 on 5 matching bases. The V gene's germline CDR1 is SQVTM and CDR2 ANQGSEA. The CDR3 has 13 amino acids. V lost 4 bases to trimming and J lost 8 bases, with 15 bases between them.